The clone carrying this TCR beta chain has ten or more counts. What it binds is unknown. TCRdb itself ran the 5' RACE reads through MiXCR, one entry per CDR3 protein. Of under 45,000 distinct CDR3 sequences listed, around 9.9% are singletons. The data were taken from a study of early T cells in non-severe SARS-CoV-2 infection. Study-wide context: The authors sequenced bulk RNA from unsorted whole blood, leaving chains unpaired. Study conclusions and caveats: Anti-spike CD8 responses were favored by VDJdb matching, which missed private and CD4 specificities.

From germline, CDR1 is SGHKS and CDR2 YYEKEE (reference sequence). The CDR3 is 15 residues long. The V segment lost 0 bases and the J segment 7 bases; nucleotides outside the gene matches: 5. This chain links TRBV5-5 with TRBJ1-4; TRBD1 aligns across 8 bases. This clonotype originated in an adult who was a healthcare worker with PCR-confirmed SARS-CoV-2 infection or an uninfected control (not recorded which). Specimen: whole blood. The CDR3 protein is CASSLVPGGSEKLFF. The CDR3 DNA sequence: TGTGCCAGCAGCTTGGTCCCAGGGGGCTCTGAAAAACTGTTTTTT.